The 25 T cell receptor beta chains below were found in one sample sequenced in a study of T cells in women clearing cervical HPV infection. Produced via immunoSEQ multiplex PCR; TCRdb's table is partial and in-frame only. The sample table sets out over 15,000 clones. Sequences were obtained from blood buffy coat. The receptors here all came from a woman between 18 and 70 years old with a cervical HPV16 infection that either progressed to CIN3+ or cleared (not recorded which).

With respect to this clone: The read terminates 3 residues before the CDR3 end, so the remaining end is supplied by the germline J gene. V gene TRBV18 combines with J gene TRBJ2-5; D gene uncertain. Germline-derived CDR1 and CDR2 are KGHSH and LQKENI. The CDR3 covers 13 residues. Deletions cut 4 bases from V and 3 bases from J, with 9 bases between. The part of the CDR3 DNA that was read is TGTGCCAGCTCACATGTCAGTAAAGAGACC. Translation gives CASSHVSKET. In full, the CDR3 reads CASSHVSKETQYF.

Comments on this clone: The sequence runs out 3 residues before the end of the CDR3; the remainder is reconstructed from the germline J gene. The chain combines TRBV7-2 with TRBJ2-7; 8 bases align to TRBD1. The CDR3 length is 15 residues. Per the germline V gene, CDR1 is SGHTA and CDR2 is FQGNSA. The ends lost 7 bases at V and 3 bases at J; junction bases unmatched: 11. The part of the CDR3 DNA that was read is TGTGCCAGCAATCGAGGAGGGACAGGTGGCTACGAG. This gives the protein CASNRGGTGGYE. The entire CDR3 sequence reads CASNRGGTGGYEQYF.

The CDR3 sequence is CASSWDFSNTGELFF. The DNA read from the CDR3 is TGTGCCAGCAGCTGGGACTTTTCGAACACCGGGGAG. J is TRBJ2-2 and V is TRBV11-2, with D perhaps matching TRBD2 (6 bases). The observed sequence ends 3 residues before the CDR3 terminus, with the missing tail filled in from the germline J gene. CDR3 length: 15 amino acids. V lost 4 bases to trimming and J lost 0 bases, with 9 bases between them. In germline, CDR1 is SGHAT, CDR2 FQNNGV.

Details on this clone: The sequenced fragment ends 3 residues before the CDR3 boundary, so the rest is inferred from the germline J gene. The gene calls are TRBV5-4 and TRBJ2-1; D is ambiguous. Germline CDR1 and CDR2: SGHNT and YYREEE (reference sequence). V lost 0 bases and J 0 bases, leaving 4 bases between the germline ends. The CDR3 length is 14 residues. The CDR3 is CASSLDISYNEQFF. CDR3 DNA, as far as it was read: TGTGCCAGCAGCTTGGACATCTCCTACAATGAG.

As to this clone: The CDR3 end is not reached by the read, which stops 3 residues before it; the germline J gene fills it in. This rearrangement joins TRBV6-2 or TRBV6-3 to TRBJ2-5, with a possible D match to TRBD1 (6 bases). V gave up 6 bases and J gave up 4 bases, with 12 bases separating them. This CDR3 has 13 residues. The germline CDR1 and CDR2 sequences are MNHEY and SVGEGT. The CDR3 spells CASSWTVIETQYF. The DNA read from the CDR3 is TGTGCCAGCAGCTGGACAGTTATAGAGACC.

Regarding this clone: Read coverage stops 3 residues before the CDR3 terminus; the germline J gene supplies the remainder. The V and J genes are TRBV2 and TRBJ1-1, with TRBD1 matching 8 bases. The CDR3 covers 14 residues. V gave up 6 bases and J gave up 1 base; unmatched junction bases: 4. Germline values: CDR1 SNHLY, CDR2 FYNNEI. CDR3 region: CASSLGQANTEAFF. CDR3 DNA, as far as it was read: TGTGCCAGCAGCCTGGGACAGGCGAACACTGAA.

This clone is identified as medium-sized (0.01 to 0.1%) from frequency. The CDR3 end falls 3 residues outside the read, so it is completed with the germline J gene. V gene TRBV5-1 combines with J gene TRBJ2-3; a possible D gene is TRBD2 (5 bases). CDR3 size: 14 residues. Germline V gives CDR1 SGHRS, CDR2 YFSETQ. The V end lost 2 bases, the J end lost 0 bases, and 7 bases lay between the germline ends. The CDR3 bases that were read are TGCGCCAGCAGCTTAGCGGAGAGCACAGATACG. Translated: CASSLAESTDT. The complete CDR3 protein is CASSLAESTDTQYF. Based on the CDR3 plus reference TRBV5-1 and TRBJ2-3, the full variable domain is KAGVTQTPRYLIKTRGQQVTLSCSPISGHRSVSWYQQTPGQGLQFLFEYFSETQRNKGNFPGRFSGRQFSNSRSEMNVSTLELGDSALYLCASSLAESTDTQYFGPGTRLTVL.

Points on this clone: The CDR3 end is not reached by the read, which stops 3 residues before it; the germline J gene fills it in. The J gene is TRBJ1-1, the V gene TRBV5-1; D is undetermined. Germline assignment: CDR1 SGHRS and CDR2 YFSETQ. Between the trimmed V and J ends, which lost 1 base and 0 bases, there was a span of 7 bases. CDR3 length: 14 amino acids. CDR3 amino acids: CASSLTVMNTEAFF. The sequenced CDR3 bases are TGCGCCAGCAGCTTGACGGTGATGAACACTGAA.

The CDR3 bases that were read are TGCGCCAGCAGCCGGGTAAGGAGCGGCACTGAA. Protein sequence: CASSRVRSGTE. The complete CDR3 sequence is CASSRVRSGTEAFF. This chain joins TRBV5-1 and TRBJ1-1; D call uncertain. The read comes to an end 3 residues before the CDR3 does, leaving the germline J gene to fill in the end. The ends were cut back, 4 bases at V and 4 bases at J, with 14 bases in the middle. Germline lookup yields CDR1 SGHRS and CDR2 YFSETQ. The length of the CDR3 is 14 residues. Drawing the rest from reference TRBV5-1 and TRBJ1-1, the complete variable domain is KAGVTQTPRYLIKTRGQQVTLSCSPISGHRSVSWYQQTPGQGLQFLFEYFSETQRNKGNFPGRFSGRQFSNSRSEMNVSTLELGDSALYLCASSRVRSGTEAFFGQGTRLTVV.

As concerns this clone: The read terminates 3 residues before the CDR3 end, so the remaining end is supplied by the germline J gene. V and J are TRBV5-1 and TRBJ2-1; possibly TRBD2 for D (6 bases). Germline V gene data show CDR1 as SGHRS and CDR2 as YFSETQ. The V gene lost 0 bases and the J gene lost 7 bases, with 17 bases spanning the gap. The CDR3 is made up of 16 amino acids. This CDR3 is CASSLGGGRSSNEQFF. The sequenced part of the CDR3 DNA is TGCGCCAGCAGCTTGGGTGGGGGGAGAAGTTCGAATGAG.

Regarding this clone: The observed sequence ends 3 residues before the CDR3 terminus, with the missing tail filled in from the germline J gene. V usage is TRBV10-3 and J usage is TRBJ1-1; D perhaps matches TRBD1 (5 bases). Germline V lookup: CDR1 ENHRY, CDR2 SYGVKD. The CDR3 contains 14 residues. V was clipped by 3 bases and J by 7 bases, with 15 bases between them. Incomplete CDR3 DNA: TGTGCCATCAGTGAACGGGCAGCGGGGGATGAA. Amino acid sequence: CAISERAAGDE. The full CDR3 is CAISERAAGDEAFF.

As to this clone: The read halts 3 residues ahead of the CDR3 end, with the missing end drawn from the germline J gene. The V call is TRBV28, the J call TRBJ1-6; 7 positions agree with TRBD1. CDR3 length: 15 amino acids. The ends lost 6 bases at V and 7 bases at J; junction bases unmatched: 9. Germline V gene sequence: CDR1 MDHEN, CDR2 SYDVKM. CDR3 DNA, as far as it was read: TGTGCCAGCAGGCCCTCCCGGGACAGAAATTCACCC. Protein sequence: CASRPSRDRNSP. The full CDR3 protein reads CASRPSRDRNSPLHF.

About this clone itself: The germline gene is not matched at one end of the junction; a read error may be the cause. The read finishes 3 residues shy of the CDR3 end, and the germline J gene is used to complete it. The chain recombines TRBV4-2 with TRBJ2-5, with TRBD1 matching over 11 bases. The CDR3 is 15 amino acids. Germline CDR1 and CDR2: LGHNA and YNFKEQ. CDR3 residues: CASSPDRGREETQYF. The covered CDR3 bases are TGCGCCAGCAGCCCGGACAGGGGGCGAGAAGAGACC.

Turning to this clone: The read ends 3 residues early relative to the CDR3; the germline J gene fills the gap. This sequence joins TRBV10-2 and TRBJ2-5; TRBD2 matches 7 bases. Looked up from germline, CDR1 is WSHSY and CDR2 is SAAADI. Trimming cost V 3 bases and J 5 bases; bases outside gene matches: 15. The CDR3 has 17 residues. The CDR3 sequence is CASSEFAGVNAGETQYF. Partial CDR3 DNA: TGCGCCAGCAGTGAATTCGCGGGGGTAAATGCGGGGGAGACC.

Worth noting for this clone: The CDR3 extends 3 residues past the end of the read, so its final part is completed from the germline J gene. The chain joins TRBV20-1 to TRBJ2-7; no reliable D call. CDR3 size: 10 residues. Germline CDR1 is DFQATT and CDR2 is SNEGSKA (reference sequence). V dropped 2 bases and J dropped 6 bases, with 5 bases sitting between them. The CDR3 sequence: CSARKVEQYF. CDR3 DNA, as far as it was read: TGCAGTGCTAGAAAGGTCGAG.

Remarks on this clone: The DNA ends 3 residues before the CDR3 does, and the rest of the CDR3 is filled in from the germline J gene. The chain couples TRBV5-4 to TRBJ2-7; D might be TRBD1 (5 bases). The V gene's germline CDR1 is SGHNT and CDR2 YYREEE (reference sequence). The CDR3 consists of 14 residues. The V end was cut by 0 bases, the J end by 1 base, with 8 bases between. The CDR3 sequence: CASSLEGASYEQYF. Partial CDR3 DNA: TGTGCCAGCAGCTTGGAAGGGGCTTCCTACGAG.

On this clone: Read coverage stops 3 residues before the CDR3 terminus; the germline J gene supplies the remainder. The chain links TRBV28 to TRBJ1-4, with 8 bases lining up with TRBD1. Germline values: CDR1 MDHEN, CDR2 SYDVKM. Trimming took 6 bases from V and 0 from J; bases not matched to a gene: 3. The CDR3 consists of 15 residues. The sequenced CDR3 bases are TGTGCCAGCAGATCGGGACAGGCAACTAATGAAAAA. Translating it yields CASRSGQATNEK. The CDR3 in its entirety is CASRSGQATNEKLFF.

Details on this clone: From the germline J gene comes the end of the CDR3, since the read stops 3 residues before it. The chain links TRBV30 to TRBJ2-5; 12 bases align to TRBD2. CDR1 is GTSNPN and CDR2 is SVGIG in the germline V gene (reference sequence). The CDR3 is 15 amino acids. V shed 3 bases, J shed 2 bases, and the junction held 4 bases outside the gene matches. The DNA read from the CDR3 is TGTGCCTGGAGCCCAGGGACTAGCGGGCAAGAGACC. Encoded protein: CAWSPGTSGQET. The entire CDR3 sequence reads CAWSPGTSGQETQYF.

Of note for this clone: The sequenced fragment ends 3 residues before the CDR3 boundary, so the rest is inferred from the germline J gene. The rearrangement links TRBV2 to TRBJ1-4; 10 nucleotides align to TRBD1. V shed 5 bases, J shed 5 bases, and the junction held 8 bases outside the gene matches. Germline V gene sequence: CDR1 SNHLY, CDR2 FYNNEI. The CDR3 is 16 residues long. CDR3 bases read: TGTGCCAGCAGTCCCGACAGGGGGCAGCGAAATGAAAAA. It yields the protein CASSPDRGQRNEK. The whole CDR3 is CASSPDRGQRNEKLFF.

On this clone itself: The CDR3 end is not reached by the read, which stops 3 residues before it; the germline J gene fills it in. V is TRBV7-2 and J is TRBJ2-5; 9 nucleotides match TRBD1. This CDR3 contains 14 residues. CDR1 and CDR2 from the germline V gene are SGHTA and FQGNSA. V lost 5 bases, J lost 6 bases, and 7 bases stayed unmatched. The covered CDR3 bases are TGTGCCAGCAGCAGCACAGGGGGCCGGAAGACC. Translation gives CASSSTGGRKT. The whole CDR3 region reads CASSSTGGRKTQYF. Full variable domain (outside the CDR3, taken from reference TRBV7-2 and TRBJ2-5): GAGVSQSPSNKVTEKGKDVELRCDPISGHTALYWYRQSLGQGLEFLIYFQGNSAPDKSGLPSDRFSAERTGGSVSTLTIQRTQQEDSAVYLCASSSTGGRKTQYFGPGTRLLVL.

Points on this clone: The read ends 3 residues early relative to the CDR3; the germline J gene fills the gap. This rearrangement joins TRBV20-1 to TRBJ1-3; 10 bases align to TRBD1. V trimming: 2 bases; J trimming: 2 bases; junction bases outside the gene matches: 3. Germline CDR1 DFQATT, CDR2 SNEGSKA (reference sequence). This CDR3 has 15 residues. The CDR3 sequence: CSARPGTGAGNTIYF. CDR3 DNA (partial): TGCAGTGCTAGACCCGGGACAGGGGCTGGAAACACC.

In the case of this clone: The read halts 3 residues ahead of the CDR3 end, with the missing end drawn from the germline J gene. This sequence joins TRBV13 and TRBJ1-6; 7 bases agree with TRBD1. Germline loops: CDR1 PRHDT, CDR2 FYEKMQ (reference sequence). After removal of 5 bases from V and 6 bases from J, the junction contained 4 bases not matched to a gene. The length of the CDR3 is 14 residues. CDR3 residues: CASSPGQRNSPLHF. Partial CDR3 DNA: TGTGCCAGCAGCCCGGGACAGCGTAATTCACCC.

As regards this clone: The sequence runs out 3 residues before the end of the CDR3; the remainder is reconstructed from the germline J gene. The chain carries TRBV19 and TRBJ2-1; D possibly corresponds to TRBD2 (7 bases). The ends were cut back, 5 bases at V and 8 bases at J, with 19 bases in the middle. CDR1 is LNHDA and CDR2 is SQIVND in the germline V gene (reference sequence). The CDR3 extends over 15 amino acids. The CDR3 DNA, read in part, is TGTGCCAGTAGTTTGGCGGTGGGAGGGGGTTATGAG. This translates into CASSLAVGGGYE. In full, the CDR3 is CASSLAVGGGYEQFF.

Comment on this clone: The DNA ends 3 residues before the CDR3 does, and the rest of the CDR3 is filled in from the germline J gene. V is TRBV12-3 or TRBV12-4 and J is TRBJ2-3, with D maybe TRBD2 (5 bases). Trimming left V 5 bases short and J 2 bases short, with 14 bases between. The CDR3 covers 15 residues. The CDR3 here is CASSLSGGFTDTQYF. The part of the CDR3 DNA that was read is TGTGCCAGCAGTCTCTCGGGCGGGTTCACAGATACG.

In the case of this clone: The sequenced fragment ends 3 residues before the CDR3 boundary, so the rest is inferred from the germline J gene. This chain connects TRBV12-3 or TRBV12-4 to TRBJ1-6; 10 nucleotides align to TRBD1. This CDR3 region has 14 residues. V lost 6 bases to trimming and J lost 8 bases; unmatched junction nucleotides: 4. Partial CDR3 DNA: TGTGCCAGCAGGTTTGGGACAGGGGATTCACCC. It is translated as CASRFGTGDSP. The entire CDR3 reads CASRFGTGDSPLHF.